These T cell receptor beta chains were read from a single sample in a study of T-cell reconstitution after alpha-beta-depleted transplantation in children. TCRdb ran MiXCR on the PCR reads and lists one entry per CDR3 protein. The sample carries some 550,000 distinct CDR3 sequences, around 19% recorded once. The sample in question was PBMCs from the stem cell graft donor, obtained from the stem cell graft. The receptors originated from a human donor who donated a stem cell graft to a child with acute lymphoblastic leukemia. Both conserved end residues are part of each CDR3. The D gene is left open where the match is weak. Part of the rows lack a size; the others show once, few, many or a class for expanded clones.

cdr3_length clone_size j_call d_call v_call cdr3_aa cdr3_nt
18 NA TRBJ2-1 TRBD2 TRBV12-3/TRBV12-4 CASGNELAGGSSYNEQFF TGTGCCAGCGGTAATGAACTAGCGGGAGGGAGCTCCTACAATGAGCAGTTCTTC
15 NA TRBJ2-1 TRBD1 TRBV5-4 CASSSGQGMGNEQFF TGTGCCAGCAGCTCCGGACAGGGGATGGGCAATGAGCAGTTCTTC
15 NA TRBJ1-1 NA TRBV12-3/TRBV12-4 CASRTLWGVGTEAFF TGTGCCAGCAGAACCCTTTGGGGGGTAGGGACTGAAGCTTTCTTT
16 NA TRBJ2-5 TRBD1 TRBV27 CASSAIRDRGRETQYF TGTGCCAGCAGCGCTATCCGGGACAGGGGGCGGGAGACCCAGTACTTC
15 NA TRBJ2-5 NA TRBV11-2 CASTPGGPYQETQYF TGTGCCAGCACCCCCGGGGGGCCGTACCAAGAGACCCAGTACTTC
17 few TRBJ2-1 TRBD1 TRBV9 CASSVSGSGTGRNEQFF TGTGCCAGCAGCGTATCCGGCAGTGGGACAGGGAGGAATGAGCAGTTCTTC
12 few TRBJ2-7 NA TRBV20-1 CSASGEGGEQYF TGCAGTGCTAGCGGTGAAGGTGGGGAGCAGTACTTC
14 NA TRBJ2-1 NA TRBV24-1 CATSATGGGHEQFF TGTGCCACCAGTGCTACAGGGGGGGGGCATGAGCAGTTCTTC
15 NA TRBJ2-3 TRBD2 TRBV20-1 CSARSLAGDVDTQYF TGCAGTGCTAGATCACTAGCGGGAGATGTAGATACGCAGTATTTT
14 NA TRBJ1-5 NA TRBV6-1 CASSPGTGRQPQHF TGTGCCAGCAGCCCCGGCACAGGGCGTCAGCCCCAGCATTTT
13 NA TRBJ2-7 TRBD2 TRBV28 CASSGLADYEQYF TGTGCCAGCAGTGGACTAGCCGACTACGAGCAGTACTTC
11 few TRBJ1-2 NA TRBV6-5 CASAGDYGYTF TGTGCCAGCGCTGGGGACTATGGCTACACCTTC
13 NA TRBJ1-1 NA TRBV30 CAWTWGGNTEAFF TGTGCCTGGACTTGGGGCGGGAACACTGAAGCTTTCTTT
13 many TRBJ2-1 NA TRBV5-1 CASSLTGFNEQFF TGCGCCAGCAGCTTAACCGGATTCAATGAGCAGTTCTTC
14 few TRBJ1-2 NA TRBV6-5 CASSYSETGTGYTF TGTGCCAGCAGTTACTCCGAGACAGGCACTGGCTACACCTTC
15 many TRBJ2-3 TRBD2 TRBV29-1 CSVGTSGRNTDTQYF TGCAGCGTTGGGACTAGCGGGAGGAACACAGATACGCAGTATTTT
12 few TRBJ2-3 NA TRBV7-3 CASSSLRDTQYF TGTGCCAGCAGCTCGCTTAGAGATACGCAGTATTTT
16 few TRBJ2-3 NA TRBV12-3/TRBV12-4 CASSFSAGFGADTQYF TGTGCCAGCAGTTTTTCGGCGGGATTTGGCGCAGATACGCAGTATTTT
14 few TRBJ1-2 NA TRBV5-1 CASSQNAGTYGYTF TGCGCCAGCAGCCAAAACGCCGGGACCTATGGCTACACCTTC
12 many TRBJ2-1 NA TRBV4-1 CASSQDYNEQFF TGCGCCAGCAGCCAAGACTACAATGAGCAGTTCTTC
15 once TRBJ2-7 NA TRBV4-1 CASSQDPGLSYEQYF TGCGCCAGCAGCCAAGATCCTGGACTATCCTACGAGCAGTACTTC
14 few TRBJ2-7 TRBD1 TRBV5-1 CASSLDRVFYEQYF TGCGCCAGCAGCCTGGACAGGGTATTTTACGAGCAGTACTTC
13 NA TRBJ2-1 NA TRBV5-5 CASGGPFRDEQFF TGTGCCAGCGGGGGACCCTTTAGGGATGAGCAGTTCTTC
12 NA TRBJ1-2 NA TRBV12-3/TRBV12-4 CASSLLGYGYTF TGTGCCAGCAGTTTATTAGGCTATGGCTACACCTTC